The text below deals with one T cell receptor (beta chain). There is no known antigen for this receptor. Base qualities are missing; no much larger clone stands one base away. Deletion took 3 bases off V and 8 bases off J, with a span of 7 bases between the germline ends. Per the germline V gene, KGHDR is the CDR1 and SFDVKD is the CDR2. The cysteine opens and the phenylalanine closes a CDR3 of 12 amino acids. Just the 36-base CDR3 DNA is kept, in frame starting at base 1. The data were obtained in a study of brain T cells in children with intractable seizures (dated by TCRdb to about 2021). Some background on the complete study: As a first screen for immune gene transcripts, resected brain tissue from 50 or so pediatric epilepsy surgery cases was run on a NanoString immunology panel. Among the roughly 12 selected surgery cases, eight also had pre-surgery blood sequenced, leaving four with brain tissue only.

On the study overall, not on this receptor specifically: Because sequencing depth differed between pre- and post-surgery blood, the absence of clones from the pre-surgery sample may reflect undersampling. Viral specificity was inferred only from CDR3 sequence similarity, and patients' HCMV serostatus was unknown.

The immunoSEQ assay was applied to genomic DNA to generate the TCR beta chain sequences. Regarding the original processing steps: CDR3 sequences that did not begin with the conserved framework cysteine at position 104 were removed by hand. To get clonality, the normalized Shannon's Diversity Index was subtracted from one, giving values from 0 (maximal diversity) to 1 (oligoclonal). To check whether a given CDR3 had different frequencies in two samples, for example brain versus blood, chi-squared comparison-of-proportions tests were used. Public clonotypes were identified through searches of immuneACCESS, and similarity to known antiviral clonotypes was evaluated with the VDJdb browser. TCRdb obtained this table from immuneACCESS and retained in-frame rearrangements with V and J assigned. These tables miss some clones; where compared with another copy, unresolved V genes account for less than half of the shortfall, and the remainder is unexplained. From that table come the V and J calls and clone size; the DNA was used to work out D and trimming. This sample lists approximately 330,000 clones; over 90% were detected once. The ten most abundant clones make up 4.5% to 7% of the sample.

What the time point label conveys for this sample: blood from clinic visit 5 months post-surgery; TSC patient then seizure free. The surgery cases that showed the highest brain T cell transcript signatures were chosen for TCR beta chain sequencing of brain tissue, and of blood when it was available. Before surgery, patients had received at least one anti-epileptic drug. The TCR-sequenced patients were children whose drug-resistant epilepsy was caused by tuberous sclerosis complex, focal cortical dysplasia, Rasmussen encephalitis or hemimegalencephaly. Bulk genomic DNA was extracted from unsorted brain tissue and whole blood with the Monarch genomic DNA purification kit.

The input for sequencing was peripheral blood, taken about 5 months after surgery. The sequence came from a boy under two years old with tuberous sclerosis and intractable seizures. The rearranged segments are TRBV24-1 and TRBJ2-1; no confident D gene assignment can be made. The DNA sequence follows: TGTGCCACCAGTGATAGACGAGATGAGCAGTTCTTC. Translated, this is CATSDRRDEQFF.